Detailed here is one T cell receptor (beta chain). What it recognizes is unknown. This record comes from a study of T and B cells in COVID-19 patients. Overall study: Median age was 34 years in the recovered cohort and around 62 years in the active-infection cohort. Overall study findings and caveats: CD4+, regulatory T cell, CD8+ and sorted SARS-CoV-2-responsive or tetramer+ T cells were not yet sequenced. Clonality of TRB repertoires was high in active COVID-19; recovery brought above-healthy diversity and richness. Patients with COVID-19 reportedly showed strongly skewed T cell receptor beta variable and joining gene usage.

TRB was amplified from about 260-540 ng of blood genomic DNA. TRB rearrangements were amplified by multiplex PCR with BIOMED2 TRB-A/B primers. TCRdb fed the multiplex PCR reads into MiXCR, producing one record per CDR3 protein. The table includes 13,000 or so distinct CDR3 sequences, roughly 27% detected once. The sequenced sample was blood. The sequence came from a human donor who had recovered from COVID-19.

Written as DNA, the CDR3 is TGTGCCAGCAGCGTAGGCGGACAGGATACTTACGAGCAGTACTTC. Amino acids: CASSVGGQDTYEQYF. The rearrangement joins TRBV9 to TRBJ2-7; 7 positions agree with TRBD1. This CDR3 contains 15 residues. Trimming cost V 0 bases and J 4 bases; bases outside gene matches: 7. Germline values: CDR1 SGDLS, CDR2 YYNGEE.